This T cell receptor beta chain stems from a study of control samples from healthy donors and cancer patients. Using immunoSEQ multiplex PCR, the repertoire was profiled, and TCRdb retains in-frame clones only, with some absent. The profile covers about 200,000 clones, with roughly nine tenths appearing a single time and 1.5% to 2% taken by the ten largest. The CDR3 covers 14 residues. Trimming took 1 base from V and 3 from J, leaving 7 bases between them. CDR1 MNHNS and CDR2 SASEGT come from the germline V gene. Material for sequencing was blood. The source is a man aged 25 to 40 in good health. The chain couples TRBV6-1 to TRBJ2-1; TRBD1 is a possible D gene (5 bases). The CDR3 loop reads CASSEGQFYNEQFF. The CDR3 DNA follows: TGTGCCAGCAGTGAAGGACAGTTCTACAATGAGCAGTTCTTC.